This is a list of T cell receptor beta chains from one sample in a study of blood T cell repertoires in COVID-19. TCRdb's copy holds only in-frame clones and misses some; the assay was immunoSEQ multiplex PCR. The profile covers a few hundred thousand clones, with 75% to 90% appearing a single time and approximately 5.4% taken by the ten largest. Sequencing was carried out using peripheral blood. Receptor source: a human donor in a cohort sampled during active COVID-19. Both conserved end residues are part of each CDR3. The D gene is left open where the match is weak. Clone sizes are given selectively: once, few, many, or a class where the clone is expanded.

TGTGCCAGCAGCTTAGACGGGTCCGGGTACGAGCAGTACTTC	CASSLDGSGYEQYF	TRBV13	NA	TRBJ2-7	NA
TGTGCCTGGAGTCCAGGGCGTAGGGAAAAACTGTTTTTT	CAWSPGRREKLFF	TRBV30	NA	TRBJ1-4	NA
TGCGCCAGCAGCACGGGAGGAGCGAACTACAATGAGCAGTTCTTC	CASSTGGANYNEQFF	TRBV5-1	TRBD2	TRBJ2-1	once
TGTGCCAGTAGTCCTGGACTGATGAACACTGAAGCTTTCTTT	CASSPGLMNTEAFF	TRBV19	NA	TRBJ1-1	once
TGTGCCACCAGTGATTCCTCTCCTAGACGGGACAACACAGATACGCAGTATTTT	CATSDSSPRRDNTDTQYF	TRBV24-1	NA	TRBJ2-3	NA
TGTGCCTGGAGTGTACAGTCCGGAAGGGGTACGGCTGGAAACACCATATATTTT	CAWSVQSGRGTAGNTIYF	TRBV30	NA	TRBJ1-3	NA
TGTGCCAGCAGCGAGAGGGCGGGGGACACTGAAGCTTTCTTT	CASSERAGDTEAFF	TRBV4-2	NA	TRBJ1-1	NA
TGCGCCAGCAGCCTTACCGGACTAGCGAAGAATGAGCAGTTCTTC	CASSLTGLAKNEQFF	TRBV4-3	TRBD2	TRBJ2-1	NA
TGTGCCAGCAGTCCCGGGGTCGTTACTGAAGCTTTCTTT	CASSPGVVTEAFF	TRBV6-2/TRBV6-3	NA	TRBJ1-1	NA
TGCAGTGCTACTCGGACAGCCGGCTACACCTTC	CSATRTAGYTF	TRBV20-1	NA	TRBJ1-2	NA
TGTGCCAGCAGTGCTCACAGGGCAGGCGACACTGAAGCTTTCTTT	CASSAHRAGDTEAFF	TRBV2	NA	TRBJ1-1	NA
TGTGCCAGCAGTGAAATGCGGAGGGGCGGAGACTCTGGAAACACCATATATTTT	CASSEMRRGGDSGNTIYF	TRBV6-1	NA	TRBJ1-3	NA
TGTGCCAGCAGCTTTGACAGGGGGCGCCAGCCCCAGCATTTT	CASSFDRGRQPQHF	TRBV6-2/TRBV6-3	TRBD1	TRBJ1-5	NA
TGTGCCAGCAGACACACAGGGGACGGAAACACCATATATTTT	CASRHTGDGNTIYF	TRBV16	TRBD1	TRBJ1-3	NA
TGTGCCAGCAGATACACCGGGACAGGGGTATTGGCGGGGGCCAAAAACATTCAGTACTTC	CASRYTGTGVLAGAKNIQYF	TRBV27	TRBD1	TRBJ2-4	NA
TGTGCCAGCAGCTTAGCCGGGACAGTTTCGTCCGGGGAGCTGTTTTTT	CASSLAGTVSSGELFF	TRBV11-3	TRBD1	TRBJ2-2	NA
TGTGCCAGTAGAGGGAGGACCTCCTACGAGCAGTACTTC	CASRGRTSYEQYF	TRBV19	NA	TRBJ2-7	NA
TGTGCCAGCTCACCACGACAGGGAGAGACCCAGTACTTC	CASSPRQGETQYF	TRBV18	TRBD1	TRBJ2-5	few
TGTGCCAGCTCATTTCGACAGGGGGCAGCCGGGGAGCTGTTTTTT	CASSFRQGAAGELFF	TRBV18	TRBD1	TRBJ2-2	NA
TGTGCCAGCAGCCTCGAGTACCGGTTGATGAACACTGAAGCTTTCTTT	CASSLEYRLMNTEAFF	TRBV11-2	NA	TRBJ1-1	NA
TGTGCCAGCAGCCCACGACAGGGGGCTGCTATCGAGCAGTACTTC	CASSPRQGAAIEQYF	TRBV7-2	TRBD1	TRBJ2-7	NA
TGTGCCAGTAGTATCTACTCGTGGGGCGCGAACACTGAAGCTTTCTTT	CASSIYSWGANTEAFF	TRBV19	NA	TRBJ1-1	NA
TGTGCCAGCAGCGACAGGGGATCGTGGATTGAAGCTTTCTTT	CASSDRGSWIEAFF	TRBV28	TRBD1	TRBJ1-1	NA
TGTGCCAGCAGTTATGGACAGGCGGCAAAAGCTTTCTTT	CASSYGQAAKAFF	TRBV6-5	TRBD1	TRBJ1-1	once
TGTGCCAGCAGCTCAGCCGGGACAGGGGGTAAAGAGACCCAGTACTTC	CASSSAGTGGKETQYF	TRBV13	TRBD1	TRBJ2-5	once
TGTGCCATCAATTCAGGGTTCGGGTACGAGCAGTACTTC	CAINSGFGYEQYF	TRBV10-3	NA	TRBJ2-7	once
TGTGCCAGCTCACCCGGACTAGCGGGATTCTACGAGCAGTACTTC	CASSPGLAGFYEQYF	TRBV18	TRBD2	TRBJ2-7	NA
TGTGCCAGTAGACTAGCGGGGGCAGATACGCAGTATTTT	CASRLAGADTQYF	TRBV19	TRBD2	TRBJ2-3	NA
TGCGCCAGCAGCTTGGCCTCGGGTGGTGAAAAACTGTTTTTT	CASSLASGGEKLFF	TRBV5-1	NA	TRBJ1-4	NA
TGCGCCAGCAGTGAGTCTCCTGGGCAGAACTTCTCTGGAAACACCATATATTTT	CASSESPGQNFSGNTIYF	TRBV10-1	NA	TRBJ1-3	once
TGTGCCAGTAGTAAGAGTTGGACAGGGGGAAATCAGCCCCAGCATTTT	CASSKSWTGGNQPQHF	TRBV19	TRBD1	TRBJ1-5	few
TGTGCCAGCAGCCAACCGAGGGGGGGTGTAAGCACAGATACGCAGTATTTT	CASSQPRGGVSTDTQYF	TRBV3-1/TRBV3-2	NA	TRBJ2-3	NA
TGTGCCTGGAGTGTACTAGGGGGCGTACGAGAAAAACTGTTTTTT	CAWSVLGGVREKLFF	TRBV30	TRBD1	TRBJ1-4	NA
TGTGCCAGCAGCCGGACAGGGAGGAATTCACCCCTCCACTTT	CASSRTGRNSPLHF	TRBV6-6	TRBD1	TRBJ1-6	NA
TGTGCCAGCAGTTACTCGAGAGGCTTCTCTGGAAACACCATATATTTT	CASSYSRGFSGNTIYF	TRBV6-5	NA	TRBJ1-3	few
TGTGCCATCGGGGGGGCCGGCTACGAGCAGTACTTC	CAIGGAGYEQYF	TRBV10-3	NA	TRBJ2-7	NA
TGTGCCAGCAGTTACTCGAGCGGGAGGGCCGGCGAGCAGTACTTC	CASSYSSGRAGEQYF	TRBV6-5	TRBD2	TRBJ2-7	NA
TGTGCCAGCACCCCTCAGGGGGCCCGGGACACGCAGTATTTT	CASTPQGARDTQYF	TRBV6-5	TRBD1	TRBJ2-3	NA
TGTGCCAGCAGTTTATTAGGGTCTAGCGGGGGCGAGCAGTACTTC	CASSLLGSSGGEQYF	TRBV27	TRBD2	TRBJ2-7	NA
TGTGCCAGTAGTACCCGGGGGTCCACTGAAGCTTTCTTT	CASSTRGSTEAFF	TRBV19	NA	TRBJ1-1	NA